This entry lists 23 T cell receptor beta chains sequenced from one sample in a study of T cells after yellow fever vaccination. TCRdb itself ran the 5' RACE reads through MiXCR, one entry per CDR3 protein. This sample has hundreds of thousands of distinct CDR3 sequences, with 9% to 15% found just once. The sample here was PBMCs, taken on the day of the yellow fever booster vaccination. The receptors were sampled from a man aged 30 to 45 who received the YFV17D yellow fever vaccine.

This clonotype was observed a handful of times. This chain joins TRBV5-1 and TRBJ1-1; D remains ambiguous. Germline values: CDR1 SGHRS, CDR2 YFSETQ. Trimming stripped 1 base from V and 1 base from J, with 8 bases between. The CDR3 is 14 residues long. The CDR3, as DNA: TGCGCCAGCAGCTTGAGGCCGCAGAACACTGAAGCTTTCTTT. Protein: CASSLRPQNTEAFF.

This chain joins TRBV30 and TRBJ2-7, with 7 bases matching TRBD1. The J segment lost 3 bases and the V segment lost 3 bases, leaving 8 bases of the junction unmatched. Germline V lookup: CDR1 GTSNPN, CDR2 SVGIG (reference sequence). The CDR3 runs to 14 residues. The CDR3 DNA is TGTGCCTGGAGCCGGGACAGACCTGGCTACGAGCAGTACTTC. It codes for CAWSRDRPGYEQYF.

The CDR3 DNA is TGTGCCAGCTCACCAAGAATAAGGTTCCGGGCGAACACCGGGGAGCTGTTTTTT. This encodes CASSPRIRFRANTGELFF. The gene calls are TRBV18 and TRBJ2-2; D gene ambiguous. The CDR3 covers 18 residues. The ends were cut back, 2 bases at V and 0 bases at J, with 16 bases in the middle. The germline V gene has CDR1 KGHSH and CDR2 LQKENI.

This clonotype showed up just a few times. The J gene is TRBJ1-5, the V gene TRBV12-3 or TRBV12-4; D gene unclear. V lost 6 bases, J lost 4 bases, and 13 bases lay in between. The CDR3 totals 14 residues. This chain's CDR3 is CASSLRGINQPQHF. CDR3 nucleotides: TGTGCCAGCAGCCTGAGAGGGATAAATCAGCCCCAGCATTTT.

V gene TRBV28 combines with J gene TRBJ2-3, with TRBD1 matching 7 bases. V was clipped by 7 bases and J by 0 bases; unmatched bases: 7. This CDR3 is 15 amino acids long. Germline V CDR1 and CDR2: MDHEN, SYDVKM. The CDR3 is CASKDRAHSTDTQYF. In nucleotides, the CDR3 is TGTGCCAGCAAAGACAGGGCCCATAGCACAGATACGCAGTATTTT.

This chain uses TRBV20-1 with TRBJ2-1, with D tentatively TRBD2 (5 bases). The CDR3 runs to 16 residues. Per germline, CDR1 DFQATT and CDR2 SNEGSKA (reference sequence). V shed 0 bases and J shed 5 bases, with 17 bases lying between them. In DNA form, the CDR3 reads TGCAGTGCTAGAGACGGGATGCACGGGCCAGACAATGAGCAGTTCTTC. This sequence encodes CSARDGMHGPDNEQFF.

Many counts were recorded for this clonotype. V usage is TRBV5-1 and J usage is TRBJ2-1; 7 bases are a match to TRBD2. Losses at the gene ends were 2 bases for V and 6 bases for J; bases not matched to a gene: 8. This CDR3 is 15 amino acids long. Germline values: CDR1 SGHRS, CDR2 YFSETQ. The CDR3 here is CASSFGLELGNEQFF. Written as DNA, the CDR3 is TGCGCCAGCAGCTTTGGACTAGAATTAGGCAATGAGCAGTTCTTC.

This clonotype was seen at least ten times. The chain links TRBV7-2 to TRBJ2-5, with a possible D match to TRBD2 (6 bases). This CDR3 has 15 residues. With 0 bases removed from V and 5 bases from J, the gap between germline ends came to 13 bases. Germline CDR1 reads SGHTA; CDR2 reads FQGNSA. This CDR3 reads CASSLAGGPGETQYF. The CDR3 nucleotides are TGTGCCAGCAGCTTAGCCGGAGGGCCCGGGGAGACCCAGTACTTC.

The V and J genes are TRBV7-8 and TRBJ2-1; D is perhaps TRBD2 (6 bases). This CDR3 has 15 amino acids. Germline lookup yields CDR1 SGHVS and CDR2 FQNEAQ. Trimming cost V 0 bases and J 5 bases, with 11 bases left between them. The CDR3 nucleotides are TGTGCCAGCAGCTTAGCCGGCGGGAACCACAATGAGCAGTTCTTC. Residues: CASSLAGGNHNEQFF. Based on the CDR3 plus reference TRBV7-8 and TRBJ2-1, the full variable domain is GAGVSQSPRYKVAKRGQDVALRCDPISGHVSLFWYQQALGQGPEFLTYFQNEAQLDKSGLPSDRFFAERPEGSVSTLKIQRTQQEDSAVYLCASSLAGGNHNEQFFGPGTRLTVL.

The J gene is TRBJ2-7, the V gene TRBV5-1; either TRBD1 or TRBD2 may fit D (5 bases each). This CDR3 region has 15 residues. Germline CDR1 and CDR2: SGHRS and YFSETQ. The ends were cut back, 0 bases at V and 0 bases at J, with 10 bases in the middle. CDR3 DNA sequence: TGCGCCAGCAGCTTGGGGGGGATTCTCTCCTACGAGCAGTACTTC. It encodes CASSLGGILSYEQYF.

The chain employs TRBV28 and TRBJ2-7, with 9 bases aligning to TRBD1. Germline CDR1 reads MDHEN; CDR2 reads SYDVKM. The CDR3 extends over 15 amino acids. The V segment lost 3 bases and the J segment 9 bases; nucleotides outside the gene matches: 12. The CDR3 DNA reads TGTGCCAGCAGTTTTCTCCCGGGACAGGGTCCGGGGCAGTACTTC. Its translation: CASSFLPGQGPGQYF.

The CDR3 sequence: CASRSQGGQGNQPQHF. The CDR3 DNA is TGTGCCAGCAGGTCGCAGGGGGGCCAGGGCAATCAGCCCCAGCATTTT. V gene TRBV28 combines with J gene TRBJ1-5; 7 bases fit TRBD1. V was pared by 6 bases and J by 2 bases, with 10 bases of the junction left unmatched. Germline lookup yields CDR1 MDHEN and CDR2 SYDVKM. The CDR3 totals 16 residues.

This clonotype was seen a handful of times. The rearrangement links TRBV11-2 to TRBJ2-1; tentative D call: TRBD2 (6 bases). Germline CDR1 reads SGHAT; CDR2 reads FQNNGV. The V end was cut by 2 bases, the J end by 9 bases, with 14 bases between. This CDR3 region has 14 residues. The CDR3 protein is CASSLRPRGIEQFF. The CDR3 DNA is TGTGCCAGCAGCTTAAGACCTCGGGGGATTGAGCAGTTCTTC. Full variable domain (outside the CDR3, taken from reference TRBV11-2 and TRBJ2-1): EAGVAQSPRYKIIEKRQSVAFWCNPISGHATLYWYQQILGQGPKLLIQFQNNGVVDDSQLPKDRFSAERLKGVDSTLKIQPAKLEDSAVYLCASSLRPRGIEQFFGPGTRLTVL.

This clonotype was detected only a few times. J is TRBJ2-5 and V is TRBV11-2; D ambiguous. V dropped 7 bases and J dropped 5 bases, with 8 bases sitting between them. The CDR3 totals 11 residues. Germline CDR1 SGHAT, CDR2 FQNNGV. The CDR3 loop is CASKDGETQYF. CDR3 coding DNA: TGTGCCAGCAAGGATGGGGAGACCCAGTACTTC.

There are a few counts of this clonotype. The gene calls are TRBV24-1 and TRBJ2-1; 9 bases line up with TRBD2. Germline V CDR1 and CDR2: KGHDR, SFDVKD. The CDR3 covers 15 residues. V shed 6 bases, J shed 5 bases, and the junction held 7 bases outside the gene matches. The CDR3 DNA reads as TGTGCCACCAGTAGCATCGGCGGGAGGGACAATGAGCAGTTCTTC. Translation gives CATSSIGGRDNEQFF.

This clonotype was seen repeatedly, ten times or more. The chain employs TRBV28 and TRBJ1-1; D is undetermined. Germline CDR1 MDHEN, CDR2 SYDVKM. The V and J ends lost 7 bases and 14 bases respectively, with 17 bases between them. The CDR3 has 11 amino acids. The CDR3 reads CASISPGRAFF. The CDR3 coding sequence is TGTGCCAGCATTAGCCCCGGGCGGGCGTTCTTT.

The chain recombines TRBV27 with TRBJ1-2; the D is unclear. CDR1 is MNHEY and CDR2 is SMNVEV in the germline V gene (reference sequence). The V end was cut by 5 bases, the J end by 8 bases, with 18 bases between. This CDR3 is built from 14 residues. CDR3 region: CASSTRPSSGGYTF. In DNA, the CDR3 is TGTGCCAGCAGTACCCGACCGTCCAGTGGCGGCTACACCTTC.

V usage is TRBV7-2 and J usage is TRBJ2-2; TRBD2 is a possible D gene (6 bases). CDR3 size: 15 residues. V lost 3 bases to trimming and J lost 3 bases, with 11 bases between them. Germline V gene lookup returns CDR1 SGHTA and CDR2 FQGNSA. CDR3 in DNA: TGTGCCAGCAGCTTGGCCGGGAGTTACACCGGGGAGCTGTTTTTT. It encodes CASSLAGSYTGELFF.

In its sample, this clonotype was seen a few times. The J gene is TRBJ2-1, the V gene TRBV28; perhaps TRBD1 as D (6 bases). Germline assignment: CDR1 MDHEN and CDR2 SYDVKM. The CDR3 runs to 18 residues. With 2 bases removed from V and 6 bases from J, the gap between germline ends came to 23 bases. This CDR3 reads CASSLLGQSPEGINEQFF. The CDR3 nucleotides read TGTGCCAGCAGTTTACTCGGACAGTCCCCAGAAGGTATCAATGAGCAGTTCTTC.

There are a few counts of this clonotype. The V and J genes are TRBV7-8 and TRBJ2-7; D is possibly TRBD1 or TRBD2 (6 bases each). The CDR3 is 14 amino acids. V was cut by 5 bases and J by 1 base, with 12 bases left in between. CDR1 SGHVS and CDR2 FQNEAQ come from the germline V gene. CDR3 sequence (DNA): TGTGCCAGCAGCCCCCGGGGGCGTTCCTACGAGCAGTACTTC. Its protein is CASSPRGRSYEQYF.

The CDR3 DNA reads TGTGCCAGCAGCGTAGGACTGTCTAGCTCCTACAATGAGCAGTTCTTC. It encodes CASSVGLSSSYNEQFF. The chain links TRBV9 to TRBJ2-1; D gene ambiguous. V dropped 0 bases and J dropped 0 bases, with 10 bases sitting between them. The CDR3 totals 16 residues. The germline V gene has CDR1 SGDLS and CDR2 YYNGEE.

CDR3 nucleotides: TGCAGTGCTAGTTCCGGGCCGAGTTACGAGCAGTACTTC. As protein: CSASSGPSYEQYF. The chain is built from TRBV20-1 and TRBJ2-7; the D is unclear. This CDR3 is built from 13 residues. With 3 bases removed from V and 4 bases from J, the gap between germline ends came to 13 bases. Germline lookup yields CDR1 DFQATT and CDR2 SNEGSKA (reference sequence).

Only a few counts were recorded for this clonotype. The genes are TRBV12-3 or TRBV12-4 and TRBJ2-1, with 10 positions matching TRBD2. V was clipped by 4 bases and J by 2 bases; unmatched bases: 20. This CDR3 contains 21 residues. DNA for the CDR3: TGTGCCAGCAGTTCCGACATCGGTAGCGGGAGGCCCAGTGTCACCTACAATGAGCAGTTCTTC. Translating gives CASSSDIGSGRPSVTYNEQFF.